This record concerns one T cell receptor beta chain sequence. Its recognized antigen is unknown. No much larger clone exists at a distance of one base, and base qualities are not known. Each collaborating institution followed its own protocols to collect whole blood in K2EDTA tubes. For TCRbeta analysis, collaborator samples were shipped as frozen whole blood, as isolated PBMCs, or as DNA extracted from either sample type. This sample is part of a study of blood T cell repertoires in COVID-19 (dated by TCRdb to 2018 to 2020). Study-level background: The collaborator samples originated in the United States, Italy and Spain and spanned the acute and convalescent phases of COVID-19. The prospective study material was composed of cDNA or gDNA derived from T cells, B-cell-depleted T cells, or PBMCs. The sample metadata nearly always contained a de-identified subject ID, COVID-19 status, age in years and sex. The repertoires were made available in a free public database intended to serve as a resource for research on the immune response to SARS-CoV-2. Subjects who had been exposed to COVID-19, were actively infected with it, or had recovered from it provided the deeply sampled blood TCRbeta repertoires that made up the dataset. Where available, HLA class I and class II types were taken from metadata supplied by the sample provider and were not determined by assay-based typing. Samples were obtained from the ongoing ImmuneRACE study (first 160 participants) and from 1,254 subjects provided by 6 global collaborators. Study-wide findings and limitations: How much clinical and demographic metadata was included differed by source and by participant, and the metadata was provided uncurated.

The immunoSEQ Assay, a bias-controlled multiplex PCR, was used to amplify TCRbeta CDR3 regions from genomic DNA. For the original study's pipeline: Within the assay, amplification of reference gene primers was used to estimate how many nucleated cells each sample contained. Sequence reads were collapsed and filtered to measure the absolute abundance of every unique TCRbeta CDR3 rearrangement. For each sample, productive Simpson clonality was calculated as the square root of Simpson's diversity index over productive rearrangements. TCRdb carries this immuneACCESS record with in-frame sequences only. Its versions omit some clonotypes, under half of them owing to an unresolved V gene in the studies checked, with the rest unexplained. The V and J calls and clone size are taken from that table; D and trimming were inferred from the DNA. This sample gives 75,000 to 85,000 clones in total; almost 85% of them show up just once. 6.5% to 8% of the sample belongs to the ten largest clones.

The sample was peripheral blood. This receptor was taken from a human donor in a cohort sampled during active COVID-19.

The DNA sequence is as follows: TGTGCCAGCAGTTACAGTGGACAGGGGGCTAATGGCTACACCTTC. Its coded protein is CASSYSGQGANGYTF. The rearrangement joined TRBV6-5 to TRBJ1-2; 11 of the junction bases match TRBD1. Compared with germline, V lacks 2 bases and J lacks 6 bases; bases without a gene match: 5. CDR1 and CDR2 are drawn from the germline V gene: MNHEY, SVGAGI. The CDR3 holds 15 amino acids from the cysteine to the phenylalanine. Just CDR3 DNA is preserved here, 45 bases in frame from base 1.